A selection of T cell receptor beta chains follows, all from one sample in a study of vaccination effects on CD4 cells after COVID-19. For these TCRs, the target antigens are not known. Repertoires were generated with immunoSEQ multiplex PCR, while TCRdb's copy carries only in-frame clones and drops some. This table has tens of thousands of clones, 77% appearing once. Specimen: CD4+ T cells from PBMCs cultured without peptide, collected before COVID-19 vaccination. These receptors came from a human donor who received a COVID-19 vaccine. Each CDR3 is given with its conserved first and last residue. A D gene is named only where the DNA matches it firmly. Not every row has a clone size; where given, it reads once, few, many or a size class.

cdr3_nt: TGTGCCAGCAGCACCGGACAGGGGGCGCGGGCTTTCTTT
cdr3_aa: CASSTGQGARAFF
d_call: TRBD1
clone_size: .
v_call: TRBV9
j_call: TRBJ1-1

cdr3_nt: TGTGCCAGCAGCCAGCTACAGGGGGCGTTCACTGAAGCTTTCTTT
cdr3_aa: CASSQLQGAFTEAFF
d_call: TRBD1
clone_size: once
v_call: TRBV14
j_call: TRBJ1-1

cdr3_nt: TGCAGCGCGACCTTAGTCCCCCAGCAGTATTTT
cdr3_aa: CSATLVPQQYF
d_call: .
clone_size: .
v_call: TRBV29-1
j_call: TRBJ2-3

cdr3_nt: TGTGCCAGCACAGAGACATCGTCCAATGAGCAGTTCTTC
cdr3_aa: CASTETSSNEQFF
d_call: .
clone_size: .
v_call: TRBV2
j_call: TRBJ2-1

cdr3_nt: TGCGCCAGCAGCCCCGTAAGACAGGGGAGCGCCTATAATTCACCCCTCCACTTT
cdr3_aa: CASSPVRQGSAYNSPLHF
d_call: TRBD1
clone_size: .
v_call: TRBV5-1
j_call: TRBJ1-6

cdr3_nt: TGTGCCAGCAGCTTCCAAGGAGGTGACACTGAAGCTTTCTTT
cdr3_aa: CASSFQGGDTEAFF
d_call: .
clone_size: .
v_call: TRBV11-1
j_call: TRBJ1-1

cdr3_nt: TGTGCCAGTAGTATAGTAGGGCAGGCACTTTTCTATGGCTACACCTTC
cdr3_aa: CASSIVGQALFYGYTF
d_call: .
clone_size: .
v_call: TRBV19
j_call: TRBJ1-2

cdr3_nt: TGTGCCAGCAGCGTAGGAGTGGGGGGGATCACAGATACGCAGTATTTT
cdr3_aa: CASSVGVGGITDTQYF
d_call: TRBD2
clone_size: .
v_call: TRBV9
j_call: TRBJ2-3

cdr3_nt: TGTGCCATCAGTCCCGACGGTTCTAATTCACCCCTCCACTTT
cdr3_aa: CAISPDGSNSPLHF
d_call: .
clone_size: .
v_call: TRBV10-3
j_call: TRBJ1-6

cdr3_nt: TGTGCCAGCAGCTTATACTCGAGAGAGCAGTTCTTC
cdr3_aa: CASSLYSREQFF
d_call: .
clone_size: few
v_call: TRBV7-2
j_call: TRBJ2-1

cdr3_nt: TGCAGTGCTAGTGGTTACGCTAGCGCAGATGAGCAGTTCTTC
cdr3_aa: CSASGYASADEQFF
d_call: .
clone_size: .
v_call: TRBV20-1
j_call: TRBJ2-1

cdr3_nt: TGTGCCAGCAGCCTGACTAGTCTGGAGACCCAGTACTTC
cdr3_aa: CASSLTSLETQYF
d_call: .
clone_size: .
v_call: TRBV5-4
j_call: TRBJ2-5

cdr3_nt: TGTGCCAGCAGTTTACAGGGCTTGGGACAGCCCCAGCATTTT
cdr3_aa: CASSLQGLGQPQHF
d_call: .
clone_size: few
v_call: TRBV5-4
j_call: TRBJ1-5

cdr3_nt: TGTGCTAGTGGTTTGTCCCCCGGGACGGCCTATAGCAATCAGCCCCAGCATTTT
cdr3_aa: CASGLSPGTAYSNQPQHF
d_call: .
clone_size: .
v_call: TRBV12-5
j_call: TRBJ1-5

cdr3_nt: TGTGCCAGCAGCTCCCGGCGGGGTCTAGCGGATTATAGCACAGATACGCAGTATTTT
cdr3_aa: CASSSRRGLADYSTDTQYF
d_call: TRBD2
clone_size: .
v_call: TRBV7-2
j_call: TRBJ2-3

cdr3_nt: TGTGCCAGTGGTCGCTACAGCACAGATACGCAGTATTTT
cdr3_aa: CASGRYSTDTQYF
d_call: .
clone_size: .
v_call: TRBV5-4
j_call: TRBJ2-3

cdr3_nt: TGTGCCACCAAGCACCAAACAGGGGTTCCAGAGACCCAGTACTTC
cdr3_aa: CATKHQTGVPETQYF
d_call: TRBD1
clone_size: once
v_call: TRBV5-8
j_call: TRBJ2-5

cdr3_nt: TGTGCCAGCAGTTACTCCCTGAACACTGAAGCTTTCTTT
cdr3_aa: CASSYSLNTEAFF
d_call: .
clone_size: .
v_call: TRBV6-5
j_call: TRBJ1-1

cdr3_nt: TGTGCCAGCAGCCTAGTCGGACAGGGGGTATATGGCTACACCTTC
cdr3_aa: CASSLVGQGVYGYTF
d_call: TRBD1
clone_size: .
v_call: TRBV2
j_call: TRBJ1-2

cdr3_nt: TGCGCCAGCAGCCCGGGAGACAGGGTCCCTGGAAACACCATATATTTT
cdr3_aa: CASSPGDRVPGNTIYF
d_call: TRBD1
clone_size: .
v_call: TRBV4-1
j_call: TRBJ1-3

cdr3_nt: TGTGCCTGGATCCCTAGGACAGGCCCGGGGGAAAAACTGTTTTTT
cdr3_aa: CAWIPRTGPGEKLFF
d_call: TRBD1
clone_size: .
v_call: TRBV30
j_call: TRBJ1-4

cdr3_nt: TGTGCCAGCAGTGACACGGGGGGAAGCACAGATACGCAGTATTTT
cdr3_aa: CASSDTGGSTDTQYF
d_call: TRBD2
clone_size: .
v_call: TRBV6-1
j_call: TRBJ2-3

cdr3_nt: TGTGCCAGCAGCGTTCCGGGGGGGTGGGATACGCAGTATTTT
cdr3_aa: CASSVPGGWDTQYF
d_call: TRBD2
clone_size: .
v_call: TRBV7-2
j_call: TRBJ2-3

cdr3_nt: TGTGCCAGCAGTTTCGCTTTTGGGGAGCTGTTTTTT
cdr3_aa: CASSFAFGELFF
d_call: .
clone_size: once
v_call: TRBV12-3/TRBV12-4
j_call: TRBJ2-2

cdr3_nt: TGTGCCAGCAGCGTAGGCCCTCGGGGATCCGCAGATACGCAGTATTTT
cdr3_aa: CASSVGPRGSADTQYF
d_call: .
clone_size: .
v_call: TRBV9
j_call: TRBJ2-3

cdr3_nt: TGTGCCAGCAGCCAAAAAGGAGGGGGCGCTGGCTACACCTTC
cdr3_aa: CASSQKGGGAGYTF
d_call: TRBD1
clone_size: .
v_call: TRBV3-1/TRBV3-2
j_call: TRBJ1-2

cdr3_nt: TGTGCCAGCAGTGCGGGACACCTCACGAACACTGAAGCTTTCTTT
cdr3_aa: CASSAGHLTNTEAFF
d_call: .
clone_size: .
v_call: TRBV7-2
j_call: TRBJ1-1

cdr3_nt: TGTGCCACCAGTGATTATACAGGCAACTATGGCTACACCTTC
cdr3_aa: CATSDYTGNYGYTF
d_call: .
clone_size: .
v_call: TRBV24-1
j_call: TRBJ1-2

cdr3_nt: TGTGCCAGCAGCCAAACGAGCCGGGACAGGGACACTGAAGCTTTCTTT
cdr3_aa: CASSQTSRDRDTEAFF
d_call: TRBD1
clone_size: .
v_call: TRBV14
j_call: TRBJ1-1

cdr3_nt: TGTGCCAGCAGCTTAGATCGGTGGCAGGGTGGTAACACCGGGGAGCTGTTTTTT
cdr3_aa: CASSLDRWQGGNTGELFF
d_call: .
clone_size: .
v_call: TRBV11-2
j_call: TRBJ2-2

cdr3_nt: TGTGCCAGTAGTATAAATGGGGATCAGCCCCAGCATTTT
cdr3_aa: CASSINGDQPQHF
d_call: .
clone_size: .
v_call: TRBV19
j_call: TRBJ1-5

cdr3_nt: TGCAGTGCTAGTACGGGAGCGAGCACAGATACGCAGTATTTT
cdr3_aa: CSASTGASTDTQYF
d_call: .
clone_size: .
v_call: TRBV20-1
j_call: TRBJ2-3

cdr3_nt: TGTGCCAGTGCACGCCAGGGGTCCGGGGGCTACACCTTC
cdr3_aa: CASARQGSGGYTF
d_call: .
clone_size: few
v_call: TRBV6-5
j_call: TRBJ1-2

cdr3_nt: TGTGCCAGCAGTTATTACCGGACAGGGACAAATTCACCCCTCCACTTT
cdr3_aa: CASSYYRTGTNSPLHF
d_call: TRBD1
clone_size: .
v_call: TRBV6-5
j_call: TRBJ1-6

cdr3_nt: TGTGCCAGCAGCGTCCGGACTAGCGGGGGGGCCCAGTTCTTC
cdr3_aa: CASSVRTSGGAQFF
d_call: TRBD2
clone_size: .
v_call: TRBV9
j_call: TRBJ2-1

cdr3_nt: TGTGCCGGCGCTATTCGGGACAGGGGTTACGGCTACACCTTC
cdr3_aa: CAGAIRDRGYGYTF
d_call: TRBD1
clone_size: .
v_call: TRBV30
j_call: TRBJ1-2

cdr3_nt: TGTGCCAGCAGTCCCCGGGGACAGGGGTCCAATGAGCAGTTCTTC
cdr3_aa: CASSPRGQGSNEQFF
d_call: TRBD1
clone_size: .
v_call: TRBV27
j_call: TRBJ2-1

cdr3_nt: TGTGCCAGCAGCCGAAACCGACAGGGCCAAGAGACCCAGTACTTC
cdr3_aa: CASSRNRQGQETQYF
d_call: TRBD1
clone_size: .
v_call: TRBV7-7
j_call: TRBJ2-5

cdr3_nt: TGTGCCAGCAGAGAAGGTAGGGGGAGCTCCTATAATTCACCCCTCCACTTT
cdr3_aa: CASREGRGSSYNSPLHF
d_call: .
clone_size: .
v_call: TRBV2
j_call: TRBJ1-6

cdr3_nt: TGTGCCTGGAGTGTACTTTACAGCCTGAACACTGAAGCTTTCTTT
cdr3_aa: CAWSVLYSLNTEAFF
d_call: .
clone_size: .
v_call: TRBV30
j_call: TRBJ1-1

cdr3_nt: TGTGCCAGTAGTCTACAGGGTGCTGAGACCCAGTACTTC
cdr3_aa: CASSLQGAETQYF
d_call: .
clone_size: .
v_call: TRBV19
j_call: TRBJ2-5

cdr3_nt: TGTGCCAGCAGCTTATCAGGGGTTGGGGAAAAACTGTTTTTT
cdr3_aa: CASSLSGVGEKLFF
d_call: .
clone_size: few
v_call: TRBV7-2
j_call: TRBJ1-4

cdr3_nt: TGTGCCATCGGGACAGGTTGGTTGCAAGAGACCCAGTACTTC
cdr3_aa: CAIGTGWLQETQYF
d_call: TRBD1
clone_size: once
v_call: TRBV6-5
j_call: TRBJ2-5

cdr3_nt: TGCGCCAGCAGCGCGGGACTAGCGAGGGCCTCAGATACGCAGTATTTT
cdr3_aa: CASSAGLARASDTQYF
d_call: TRBD2
clone_size: .
v_call: TRBV5-1
j_call: TRBJ2-3

cdr3_nt: TGCGCCAGCAGCCAAGCCGCGGGGGCGGGAGGTGAAAAACTGTTTTTT
cdr3_aa: CASSQAAGAGGEKLFF
d_call: .
clone_size: .
v_call: TRBV4-1
j_call: TRBJ1-4

cdr3_nt: TGTGCCAGCAGCTCCTGGGGACAGGGTTTGAATGAGCAGTTCTTC
cdr3_aa: CASSSWGQGLNEQFF
d_call: TRBD1
clone_size: .
v_call: TRBV7-8
j_call: TRBJ2-1

cdr3_nt: TGTGCCAGCAGCCAAGGGGACAATCAGCCCCAGCATTTT
cdr3_aa: CASSQGDNQPQHF
d_call: .
clone_size: few
v_call: TRBV3-1/TRBV3-2
j_call: TRBJ1-5

cdr3_nt: TGCGCCAGCAGCCAAAGACAGGGTGGCGATACGCAGTATTTT
cdr3_aa: CASSQRQGGDTQYF
d_call: TRBD1
clone_size: once
v_call: TRBV4-1
j_call: TRBJ2-3

cdr3_nt: TGTGCCAGCAGTCGACAGGGGACAACTAATGAAAAACTGTTTTTT
cdr3_aa: CASSRQGTTNEKLFF
d_call: TRBD1
clone_size: .
v_call: TRBV3-1/TRBV3-2
j_call: TRBJ1-4

cdr3_nt: TGCAGCGTTGAACCCCCGGAAAACTATGGCTACACCTTC
cdr3_aa: CSVEPPENYGYTF
d_call: .
clone_size: .
v_call: TRBV29-1
j_call: TRBJ1-2

cdr3_nt: TGTGCCAGCAGTGTGGGTCCGGGACAGGGACGTCTTGAGACCCAGTACTTC
cdr3_aa: CASSVGPGQGRLETQYF
d_call: TRBD1
clone_size: .
v_call: TRBV6-1
j_call: TRBJ2-5

cdr3_nt: TGTGCCAGCAGTAAGACAGGGAATACAGATACGCAGTATTTT
cdr3_aa: CASSKTGNTDTQYF
d_call: TRBD1
clone_size: .
v_call: TRBV7-2
j_call: TRBJ2-3

cdr3_nt: TGTGCCAGCAGTTTATATGCCGCAGGGAGCGCCTACACCTTC
cdr3_aa: CASSLYAAGSAYTF
d_call: .
clone_size: .
v_call: TRBV28
j_call: TRBJ1-2

cdr3_nt: TGTGCCAGCAGCCCCCGGGACCGACCGAGCTATGGCTACACCTTC
cdr3_aa: CASSPRDRPSYGYTF
d_call: .
clone_size: .
v_call: TRBV5-4
j_call: TRBJ1-2

cdr3_nt: TGTGCCAGCAGTGGTGGGGGGGCAGGGCTAAACTATGGCTACACCTTC
cdr3_aa: CASSGGGAGLNYGYTF
d_call: .
clone_size: .
v_call: TRBV25-1
j_call: TRBJ1-2